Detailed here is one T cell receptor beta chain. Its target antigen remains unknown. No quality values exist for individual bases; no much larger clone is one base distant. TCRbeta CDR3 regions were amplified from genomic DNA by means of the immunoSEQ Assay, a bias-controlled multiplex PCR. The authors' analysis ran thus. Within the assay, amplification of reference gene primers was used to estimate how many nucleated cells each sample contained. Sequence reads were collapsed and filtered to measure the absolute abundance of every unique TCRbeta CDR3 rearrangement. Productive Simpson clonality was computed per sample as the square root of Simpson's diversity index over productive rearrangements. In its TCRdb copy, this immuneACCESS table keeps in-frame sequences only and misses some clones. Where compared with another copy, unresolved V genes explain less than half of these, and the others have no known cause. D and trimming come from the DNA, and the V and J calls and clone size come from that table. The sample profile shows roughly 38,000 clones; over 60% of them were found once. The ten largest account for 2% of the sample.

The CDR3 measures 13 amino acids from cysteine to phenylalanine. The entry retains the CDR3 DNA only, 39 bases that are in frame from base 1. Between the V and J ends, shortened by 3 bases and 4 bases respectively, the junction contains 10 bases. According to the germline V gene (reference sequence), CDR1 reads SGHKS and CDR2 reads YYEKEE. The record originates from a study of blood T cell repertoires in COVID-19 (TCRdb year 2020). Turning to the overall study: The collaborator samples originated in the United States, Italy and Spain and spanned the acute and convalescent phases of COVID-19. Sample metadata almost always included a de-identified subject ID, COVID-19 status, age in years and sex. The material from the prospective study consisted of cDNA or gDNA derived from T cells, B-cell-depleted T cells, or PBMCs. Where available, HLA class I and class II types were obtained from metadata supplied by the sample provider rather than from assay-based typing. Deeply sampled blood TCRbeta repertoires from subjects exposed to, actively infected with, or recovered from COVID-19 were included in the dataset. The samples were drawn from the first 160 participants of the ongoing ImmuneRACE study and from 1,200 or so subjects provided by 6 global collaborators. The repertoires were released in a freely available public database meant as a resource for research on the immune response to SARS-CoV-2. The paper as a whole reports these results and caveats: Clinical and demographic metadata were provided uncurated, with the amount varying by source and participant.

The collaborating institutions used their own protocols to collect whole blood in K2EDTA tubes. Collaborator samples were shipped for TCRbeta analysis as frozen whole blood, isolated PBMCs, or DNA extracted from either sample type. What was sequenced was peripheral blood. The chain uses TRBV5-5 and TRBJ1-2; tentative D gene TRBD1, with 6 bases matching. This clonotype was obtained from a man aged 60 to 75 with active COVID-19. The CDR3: CASSSTGGYGYTF. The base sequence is TGTGCCAGCAGCTCGACAGGCGGCTATGGCTACACCTTC.